This TCR beta chain is drawn from a study of molecular identifiers for immune sequencing clone quantification. Background on the study: The replicates split RNA from around 18,000 or 91,000 naive CD8 cells five ways and sequenced four.

The CDR3 runs 15 residues. Germline CDR1 and CDR2: LGHNA and YSLEER. Sorted cell numbers of roughly 19,000 to 1,000,000, with 10%, 30% or 50% RNA, served as input for naive CD8 libraries. For this clonotype: Its antigen is unknown. Germline is not matched at one junction end, which may reflect a read error.

Preparation of the bulk TCR libraries relied on previously described methods and listed TCR primers. In TCRdb, the PCR reads were re-called with MiXCR into one record per CDR3 protein. The sample lists 90,000 to 120,000 distinct CDR3 sequences; roughly a third were seen once. Findings and caveats of the study: Effector cells kept over 99% of their molecules in clones above 20 RNA copies, while naive cells kept under 1% there.

The sample comprised naive CD8+ T cells from blood, with Jurkat cell RNA spiked in. Subset in this sample: FACS-sorted CD8+CD4-CCR7+CD45RA+ naive T cells. The chain is built from TRBV4-3 and TRBJ2-7; D remains ambiguous. The source of this sequence is a human donor in good health. Some libraries in this study had Jurkat cell RNA spiked in. CDR3 region: CASGQDPAGSYEQYF. In DNA, the CDR3 is TGCGCCAGCGGCCAAGATCCCGCAGGTTCCTACGAGCAGTACTTC.